The 10 T cell receptor beta chains given below trace back to one sample, sequenced in a study of a mutant IDH1 vaccine in newly diagnosed glioma. This table comes from immunoSEQ multiplex PCR, and its TCRdb copy is limited to in-frame clones, with some not included. The sample holds about 70,000 clones; 65% to 85% are singletons and the top ten take roughly 4.4%. This sample's time point: baseline, week 1 (first vaccination visit). As to treatment: pre-vaccination baseline after standard-of-care therapy. Material: peripheral blood mononuclear cells (PBMCs), obtained from a glioma patient treated with radiotherapy, temozolomide or both. The receptors were gathered from a woman between 18 and 29 years old with glioma. Some clones in this sample may be carry-over from other donors' samples.

V usage is TRBV5-1 and J usage is TRBJ2-3, with TRBD1 matching 8 bases. There are 15 residues in the CDR3. Germline V gene sequence: CDR1 SGHRS, CDR2 YFSETQ. V trimming: 4 bases; J trimming: 0 bases; junction bases outside the gene matches: 4. The CDR3 DNA sequence: TGCGCCAGCAGCCAGGGACAGGCTAGCACAGATACGCAGTATTTT. This sequence encodes CASSQGQASTDTQYF.

CDR3: CAISDERGRWNEQFF. The DNA for the CDR3 is TGTGCCATCAGTGACGAGCGGGGCAGATGGAATGAGCAGTTCTTC. This chain links TRBV10-3 with TRBJ2-1; 7 positions agree with TRBD2. The CDR3 is made up of 15 amino acids. With V trimmed by 3 bases and J by 7 bases, 9 bases remained unmatched. Per germline, CDR1 ENHRY and CDR2 SYGVKD.

This chain uses TRBV30 with TRBJ2-7, with D perhaps matching TRBD2 (5 bases). The ends were cut back, 5 bases at V and 5 bases at J, with 22 bases in the middle. Germline CDR1 GTSNPN, CDR2 SVGIG (reference sequence). The CDR3 covers 15 residues. The CDR3 nucleotides read TGTGCCTGGCTAAGAGGGAATGAGCTCGGACACGAGCAGTACTTC. Its translation: CAWLRGNELGHEQYF. The variable domain in full, completed from reference TRBV30 and TRBJ2-7, reads SQTIHQWPATLVQPVGSPLSLECTVEGTSNPNLYWYRQAAGRGLQLLFYSVGIGQISSEVPQNLSASRPQDRQFILSSKKLLLSDSGFYLCAWLRGNELGHEQYFGPGTRLTVT.

This sequence joins TRBV5-1 and TRBJ2-7; no definite D call. The length of the CDR3 is 15 residues. Germline CDR1 and CDR2: SGHRS and YFSETQ. V shed 2 bases and J shed 0 bases, with 12 bases lying between them. The CDR3 is CASSFSERSSYEQYF. CDR3 bases: TGCGCCAGCAGCTTCTCCGAGAGGAGCTCCTACGAGCAGTACTTC. Combining the CDR3 with reference TRBV5-1 and TRBJ2-7 gives the whole variable domain KAGVTQTPRYLIKTRGQQVTLSCSPISGHRSVSWYQQTPGQGLQFLFEYFSETQRNKGNFPGRFSGRQFSNSRSEMNVSTLELGDSALYLCASSFSERSSYEQYFGPGTRLTVT.

The chain combines TRBV23-1 with TRBJ2-2; possible D gene TRBD2, 6 bases. TRBV23-1 is annotated as an ORF whose role is uncertain. The germline V and J ends were trimmed by 0 bases and 6 bases, with 29 bases remaining between them. The CDR3 contains 21 residues. The DNA of the CDR3 is TGCGCCAGCAGTCAATCTTCGATCGGGGCCTGGGACGGCGGGATTCCCGGGGAGCTGTTTTTT. It codes for CASSQSSIGAWDGGIPGELFF.

The V call is TRBV2, the J call TRBJ2-5; 10 bases align to TRBD2. This CDR3 is 15 amino acids long. With 4 bases clipped from V and 2 bases from J, the junction kept 4 bases outside the gene matches. Germline V gene data show CDR1 as SNHLY and CDR2 as FYNNEI. DNA of the CDR3: TGTGCCAGCAGTGGAGCGGGAGGGCGGCAAGAGACCCAGTACTTC. It is translated as CASSGAGGRQETQYF.

The chain employs TRBV11-3 and TRBJ2-2; D gene uncertain. The CDR3 has 12 residues. Germline CDR1 SGHNT, CDR2 YENEEA. Trimming shortened V by 2 bases and J by 8 bases, and 6 bases separated the two germline ends. Written as DNA, the CDR3 is TGTGCCAGCAGCTTACTCCCGGGGGAGCTGTTTTTT. As protein: CASSLLPGELFF.

The chain employs TRBV2 and TRBJ2-5, with 9 bases fitting TRBD2. The CDR3 is 15 residues long. The J segment lost 5 bases and the V segment lost 2 bases, leaving 6 bases of the junction unmatched. Germline lookup yields CDR1 SNHLY and CDR2 FYNNEI. DNA for the CDR3: TGTGCCAGCAGTGAATTGGCGGGGGGGCGCGAGACCCAGTACTTC. Its translation: CASSELAGGRETQYF.

The chain joins TRBV19 to TRBJ2-7, with TRBD1 matching over 7 bases. Germline V gene lookup returns CDR1 LNHDA and CDR2 SQIVND (reference sequence). J was trimmed by 4 bases and V by 5 bases; bases with no gene match: 8. This CDR3 has 14 amino acids. In DNA, the CDR3 is TGTGCCAGTAGTCCCCCGGGACAGATGTACGAGCAGTACTTC. Residues: CASSPPGQMYEQYF. The entire variable domain, with the rest obtained from reference TRBV19 and TRBJ2-7, is as follows: DGGITQSPKYLFRKEGQNVTLSCEQNLNHDAMYWYRQDPGQGLRLIYYSQIVNDFQKGDIAEGYSVSREKKESFPLTVTSAQKNPTAFYLCASSPPGQMYEQYFGPGTRLTVT.

V usage is TRBV19 and J usage is TRBJ1-1; D is ambiguous. The CDR3 is made up of 13 amino acids. The V gene lost 6 bases and the J gene lost 4 bases, with 12 bases spanning the gap. CDR1 and CDR2 (germline): LNHDA, SQIVND (reference sequence). CDR3 amino acids: CASRGSGGTEAFF. The CDR3 DNA reads as TGTGCCAGTAGGGGGAGCGGCGGCACTGAAGCTTTCTTT. Supplemented by reference TRBV19 and TRBJ1-1, the full variable domain reads DGGITQSPKYLFRKEGQNVTLSCEQNLNHDAMYWYRQDPGQGLRLIYYSQIVNDFQKGDIAEGYSVSREKKESFPLTVTSAQKNPTAFYLCASRGSGGTEAFFGQGTRLTVV.